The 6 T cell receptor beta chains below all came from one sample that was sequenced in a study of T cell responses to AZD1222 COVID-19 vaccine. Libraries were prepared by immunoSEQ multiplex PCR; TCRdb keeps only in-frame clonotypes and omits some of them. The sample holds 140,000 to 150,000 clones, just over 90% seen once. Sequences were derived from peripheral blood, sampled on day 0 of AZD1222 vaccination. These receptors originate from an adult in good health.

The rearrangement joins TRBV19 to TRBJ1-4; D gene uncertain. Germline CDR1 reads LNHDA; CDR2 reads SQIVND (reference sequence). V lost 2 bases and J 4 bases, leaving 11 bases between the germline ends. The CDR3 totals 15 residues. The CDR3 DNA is TGTGCCAGTAGTATATTATCCCAGCTTAATGAAAAACTGTTTTTT. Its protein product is CASSILSQLNEKLFF.

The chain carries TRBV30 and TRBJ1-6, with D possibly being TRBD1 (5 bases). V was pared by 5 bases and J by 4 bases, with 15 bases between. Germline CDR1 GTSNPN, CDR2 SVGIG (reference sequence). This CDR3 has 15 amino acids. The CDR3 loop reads CAWGPGTVYNSPLHF. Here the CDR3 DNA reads TGTGCCTGGGGACCCGGGACGGTTTATAATTCACCCCTCCACTTT.

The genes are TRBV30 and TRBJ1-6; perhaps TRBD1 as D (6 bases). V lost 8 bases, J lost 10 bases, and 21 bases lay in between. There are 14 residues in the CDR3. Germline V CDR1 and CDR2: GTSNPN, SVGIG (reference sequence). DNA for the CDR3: TGTGCCGAGGGGGGTCAGCGGATATACTCACCCCTCCACTTT. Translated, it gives CAEGGQRIYSPLHF.

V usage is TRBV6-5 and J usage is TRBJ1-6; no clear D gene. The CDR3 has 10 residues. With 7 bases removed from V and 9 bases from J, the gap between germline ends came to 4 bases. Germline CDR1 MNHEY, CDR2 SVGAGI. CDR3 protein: CASNSSPLHF. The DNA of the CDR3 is TGTGCCAGCAATAGTTCACCCCTCCACTTT.

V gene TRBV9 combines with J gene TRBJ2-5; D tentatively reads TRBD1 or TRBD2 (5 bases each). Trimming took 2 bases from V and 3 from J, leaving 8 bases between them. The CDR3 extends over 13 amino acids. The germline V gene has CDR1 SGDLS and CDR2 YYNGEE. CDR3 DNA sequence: TGTGCCAGCAGCGTGTGGGGGAAAGAGACCCAGTACTTC. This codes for CASSVWGKETQYF.

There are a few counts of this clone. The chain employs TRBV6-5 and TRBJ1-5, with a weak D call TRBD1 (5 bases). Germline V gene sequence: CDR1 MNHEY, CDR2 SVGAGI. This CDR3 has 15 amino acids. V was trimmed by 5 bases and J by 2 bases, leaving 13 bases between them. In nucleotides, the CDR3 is TGTGCCAGCAGTCGCAGGGCGAGCGGCAATCAGCCCCAGCATTTT. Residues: CASSRRASGNQPQHF.